This T cell receptor (beta chain) is drawn from a study of cytomegalovirus exposure and HLA in healthy donors. Study summary: Assignment to the Caucasian-associated ancestry cluster applied to about 80% of the approximately 400 genotyped donors.

Findings and caveats of the study: Reported performance of the classifier showed diagnosis of cytomegalovirus status with high specificity and sensitivity. Highly shared variants forming one cluster were likely a sequencing artifact. Among TCR beta chains, those listed as cytomegalovirus-associated numbered roughly 150.

Vbeta (60) and Jbeta (13) primers were used in the PCR. Profiled with immunoSEQ multiplex PCR; TCRdb holds only in-frame clones, not every one. This repertoire shows hundreds of thousands of clones, around 80% found once; its top ten account for about 0.47%. Comment on this clone: As yet, its antigen is unknown.

Per the germline V gene, CDR1 is GTSNPN and CDR2 is SVGIG (reference sequence). The ends lost 4 bases at V and 8 bases at J; junction bases unmatched: 4. The CDR3 sequence is 11 residues long. The receptor comes from a boy younger than 18 in good health and CMV-seronegative. The V and J genes are TRBV30 and TRBJ2-7; 8 bases align to TRBD2. Material: PBMCs. As DNA, the CDR3 is TGTGCCTGGACCGGGGGGGAGAAGCAGTACTTC. The encoded protein is CAWTGGEKQYF.